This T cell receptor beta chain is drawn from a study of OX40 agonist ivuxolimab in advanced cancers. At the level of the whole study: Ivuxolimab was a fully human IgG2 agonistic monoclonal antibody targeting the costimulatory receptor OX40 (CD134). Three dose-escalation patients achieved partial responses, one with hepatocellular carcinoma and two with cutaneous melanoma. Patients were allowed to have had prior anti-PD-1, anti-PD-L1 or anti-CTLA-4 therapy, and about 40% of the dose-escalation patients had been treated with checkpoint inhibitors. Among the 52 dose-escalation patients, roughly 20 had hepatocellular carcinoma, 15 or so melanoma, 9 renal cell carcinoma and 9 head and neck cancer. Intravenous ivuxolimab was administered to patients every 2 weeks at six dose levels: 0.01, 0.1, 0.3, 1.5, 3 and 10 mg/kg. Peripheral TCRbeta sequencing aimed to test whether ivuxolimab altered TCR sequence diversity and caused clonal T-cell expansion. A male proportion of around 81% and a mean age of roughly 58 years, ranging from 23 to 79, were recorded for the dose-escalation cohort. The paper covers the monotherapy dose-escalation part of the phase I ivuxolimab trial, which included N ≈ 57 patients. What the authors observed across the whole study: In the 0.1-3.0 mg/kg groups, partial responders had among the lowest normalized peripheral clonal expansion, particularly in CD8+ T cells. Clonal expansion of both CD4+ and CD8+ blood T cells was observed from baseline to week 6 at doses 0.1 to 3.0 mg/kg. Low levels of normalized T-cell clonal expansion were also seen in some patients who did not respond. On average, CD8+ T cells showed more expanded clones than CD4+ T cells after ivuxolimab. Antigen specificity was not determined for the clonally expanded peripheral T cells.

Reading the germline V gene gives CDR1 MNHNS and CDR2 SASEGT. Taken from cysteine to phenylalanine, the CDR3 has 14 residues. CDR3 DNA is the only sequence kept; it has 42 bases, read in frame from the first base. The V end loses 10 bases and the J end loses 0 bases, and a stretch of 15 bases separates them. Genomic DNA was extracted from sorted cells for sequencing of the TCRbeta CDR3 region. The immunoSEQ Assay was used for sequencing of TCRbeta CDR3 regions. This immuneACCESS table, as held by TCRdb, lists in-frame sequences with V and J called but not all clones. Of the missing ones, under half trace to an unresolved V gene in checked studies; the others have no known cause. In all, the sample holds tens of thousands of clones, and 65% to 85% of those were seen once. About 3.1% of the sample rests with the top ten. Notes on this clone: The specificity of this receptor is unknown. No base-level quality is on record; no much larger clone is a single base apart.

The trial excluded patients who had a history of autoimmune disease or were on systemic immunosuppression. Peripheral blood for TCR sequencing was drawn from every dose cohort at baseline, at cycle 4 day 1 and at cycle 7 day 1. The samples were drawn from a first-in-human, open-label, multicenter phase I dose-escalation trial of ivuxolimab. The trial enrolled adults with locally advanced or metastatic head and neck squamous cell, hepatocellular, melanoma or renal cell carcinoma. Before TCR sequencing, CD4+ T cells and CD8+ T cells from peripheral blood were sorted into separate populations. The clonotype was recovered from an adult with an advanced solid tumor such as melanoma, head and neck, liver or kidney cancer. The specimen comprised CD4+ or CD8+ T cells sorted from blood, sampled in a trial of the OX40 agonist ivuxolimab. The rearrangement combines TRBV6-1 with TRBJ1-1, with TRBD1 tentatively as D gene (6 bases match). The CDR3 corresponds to CATRGVGMNTEAFF. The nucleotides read TGTGCCACAAGGGGGGTGGGGATGAACACTGAAGCTTTCTTT.